This is a list of T cell receptor beta chains from one sample in a study of CD8 T cells in ankylosing spondylitis. TCRdb fed the 5' RACE reads into MiXCR, producing one record per CDR3 protein. The sample contains 120,000 to 150,000 distinct CDR3 sequences, roughly 8.3% of which appear only once. Sequencing was done on a sample of synovial fluid, either unsorted or a sorted T cell fraction (not recorded which). The receptors were sampled from a male donor with ankylosing spondylitis. The conserved cysteine and the conserved F or W are not part of the CDR3 here.

>TRBV5-6|TRBJ2-5
ASSLAAGGLSQETQY
>TRBV20-1|TRBJ1-1
TLDRTEAF
>TRBV27|TRBJ2-5
ASSRGLAGHQETQY
>TRBV20-1|TRBJ2-6
SASPRYGSGANVLT
>TRBV16|TRBJ1-2
ASSPRQGAYGYT
>TRBV25-1|TRBJ1-1
AARDRTEAF
>TRBV25-1|TRBJ2-2
ASSSLASSTGELF
>TRBV7-2|TRBJ2-6
ASSLRNSGANVLT
>TRBV28|TRBJ1-1
ASKGQPNTEAF
>TRBV20-1|TRBJ1-1
SANTGGTEAF
>TRBV20-1|TRBJ2-5
SANHPGQGRETQY
>TRBV4-1|TRBJ1-4
ASSQEGRDEKLF
>TRBV24-1|TRBJ2-7
ATSDSGLPEQY
>TRBV25-1|TRBJ2-1
ASSQTDGPGDEQF
>TRBV10-3|TRBJ2-5
AISENAGLAGGETQY
>TRBV6-1|TRBJ2-6
ASSEGLSGANVLT
>TRBV9|TRBJ1-2
ASSSGGRGGPYGYT